The rows below give T cell receptor beta chains drawn from one sample of a study of T-cell reconstitution after alpha-beta-depleted transplantation in children. TCRdb reprocessed the PCR reads with MiXCR, giving one entry per CDR3 protein. The data show 450,000 to 700,000 distinct CDR3 sequences, 25% to 30% seen once. The material sequenced was PBMCs, taken before TCRalphabeta/CD19-depleted stem cell transplant. The receptor set was obtained from a boy in the first two years of life with Wiskott-Aldrich syndrome, due to receive a stem cell transplant. Both conserved end residues are part of each CDR3. The order of the fields is J gene, V gene, D gene, clone size, CDR3 protein, CDR3 DNA. A D gene is named only where the DNA matches it firmly. The size entry is marked missing in some rows and otherwise reads once, few, many or a size class.

J gene: TRBJ2-1; V gene: TRBV12-3/TRBV12-4; D gene: TRBD2; clone size: NA; CDR3 protein: CASSPQGLAGLNEQFF; CDR3 DNA: TGTGCCAGCAGTCCCCAGGGACTAGCGGGCCTCAATGAGCAGTTCTTC
J gene: TRBJ1-5; V gene: TRBV15; D gene: NA; clone size: NA; CDR3 protein: CATSRAGTYSNQPQHF; CDR3 DNA: TGTGCCACCAGCAGGGCAGGGACTTATAGCAATCAGCCCCAGCATTTT
J gene: TRBJ1-5; V gene: TRBV20-1; D gene: NA; clone size: NA; CDR3 protein: CSARAGNGNQPQHF; CDR3 DNA: TGCAGTGCTAGAGCCGGGAACGGCAATCAGCCCCAGCATTTT
J gene: TRBJ2-7; V gene: TRBV5-1; D gene: TRBD2; clone size: NA; CDR3 protein: CASSRGLAGPSSYEQYF; CDR3 DNA: TGCGCCAGCAGCCGGGGACTAGCGGGGCCTAGCTCCTACGAGCAGTACTTC
J gene: TRBJ2-2; V gene: TRBV20-1; D gene: NA; clone size: NA; CDR3 protein: CSASKRTGELFF; CDR3 DNA: TGCAGTGCTAGTAAGCGGACCGGGGAGCTGTTTTTT
J gene: TRBJ2-7; V gene: TRBV20-1; D gene: NA; clone size: few; CDR3 protein: CSARAGTIYEQYF; CDR3 DNA: TGCAGTGCTAGAGCCGGGACAATCTACGAGCAGTACTTC
J gene: TRBJ2-1; V gene: TRBV12-3/TRBV12-4; D gene: TRBD2; clone size: NA; CDR3 protein: CASSFETGTRNNEQFF; CDR3 DNA: TGTGCCAGCAGTTTCGAAACCGGGACTAGGAACAATGAGCAGTTCTTC
J gene: TRBJ1-1; V gene: TRBV18; D gene: NA; clone size: NA; CDR3 protein: CACSLDREAFF; CDR3 DNA: TGTGCCTGCTCACTTGACAGGGAAGCTTTCTTT
J gene: TRBJ1-6; V gene: TRBV20-1; D gene: NA; clone size: few; CDR3 protein: CSARTVNSPLHF; CDR3 DNA: TGCAGTGCGAGGACAGTTAATTCACCCCTCCACTTT
J gene: TRBJ2-7; V gene: TRBV5-1; D gene: NA; clone size: NA; CDR3 protein: CASSLSRPIPYEQYF; CDR3 DNA: TGCGCCAGCAGCTTGTCCCGTCCCATACCCTACGAGCAGTACTTC
J gene: TRBJ2-7; V gene: TRBV10-3; D gene: TRBD2; clone size: few; CDR3 protein: CAISPTSGIPYEQYF; CDR3 DNA: TGTGCCATCAGCCCTACTAGCGGGATCCCCTACGAGCAGTACTTC
J gene: TRBJ2-2; V gene: TRBV5-1; D gene: NA; clone size: few; CDR3 protein: CASSLVGRGANTGELFF; CDR3 DNA: TGCGCCAGCAGCTTGGTGGGTAGGGGCGCGAACACCGGGGAGCTGTTTTTT
J gene: TRBJ2-1; V gene: TRBV27; D gene: TRBD2; clone size: few; CDR3 protein: CASSRLAGGGYNEQFF; CDR3 DNA: TGTGCCAGCAGTCGACTAGCGGGAGGGGGCTACAATGAGCAGTTCTTC
J gene: TRBJ2-1; V gene: TRBV7-6; D gene: TRBD2; clone size: few; CDR3 protein: CASSLVSVLAGSSSYNEQFF; CDR3 DNA: TGTGCCAGCAGCTTAGTGTCTGTACTAGCGGGTTCGAGCTCCTACAATGAGCAGTTCTTC
J gene: TRBJ2-5; V gene: TRBV5-1; D gene: NA; clone size: once; CDR3 protein: CASSFPAETQYF; CDR3 DNA: TGCGCCAGCAGCTTTCCAGCGGAGACCCAGTACTTC
J gene: TRBJ2-1; V gene: TRBV12-3/TRBV12-4; D gene: TRBD2; clone size: NA; CDR3 protein: CASRTSGRSYNEQFF; CDR3 DNA: TGTGCCAGCAGAACTAGCGGGAGGTCCTACAATGAGCAGTTCTTC
J gene: TRBJ2-5; V gene: TRBV29-1; D gene: NA; clone size: few; CDR3 protein: CSATPLETQYF; CDR3 DNA: TGCAGCGCGACACCTCTGGAGACCCAGTACTTC
J gene: TRBJ1-6; V gene: TRBV7-9; D gene: NA; clone size: few; CDR3 protein: CASTLLQGGDSPLHF; CDR3 DNA: TGTGCCAGCACCTTACTACAGGGAGGGGATTCACCCCTCCACTTT
J gene: TRBJ2-1; V gene: TRBV5-4; D gene: TRBD2; clone size: NA; CDR3 protein: CASSLGRLAGDAKGDEQFF; CDR3 DNA: TGTGCCAGCAGCTTGGGAAGACTAGCGGGAGACGCAAAGGGGGATGAGCAGTTCTTC